The text below deals with one TCR beta chain. Germline is not matched at one junction end, which may reflect a read error. The CDR3 is 16 residues long. Per the germline V gene, CDR1 is MGHRA and CDR2 is YSYEKL. In the source study's methods: Counts of nucleated cells, estimated from reference gene primer amplification, were obtained. Profiling relied on immunoSEQ multiplex PCR, and the TCRdb table lists in-frame clones only, not all of them. D and trimming were read from the DNA, whereas the V and J calls and clone size are those reported in that table. The sample holds approximately 190,000 clones, roughly 80% seen once. The data derive from a study of blood T cell repertoires in COVID-19. Participant-given clinical history determined each cohort assignment.

J is TRBJ1-2 and V is TRBV4-1, with 8 bases lining up with TRBD1. The TCR comes from a man aged 40-55 years who had recovered from COVID-19. Sequenced input: PBMCs or T cells enriched from blood (not recorded which). CDR3 coding DNA: TGCGCCAGCAGTCAAGGTGGGCTCAGGGGGCCATATGGCTACACCTTC. Amino acid sequence: CASSQGGLRGPYGYTF.